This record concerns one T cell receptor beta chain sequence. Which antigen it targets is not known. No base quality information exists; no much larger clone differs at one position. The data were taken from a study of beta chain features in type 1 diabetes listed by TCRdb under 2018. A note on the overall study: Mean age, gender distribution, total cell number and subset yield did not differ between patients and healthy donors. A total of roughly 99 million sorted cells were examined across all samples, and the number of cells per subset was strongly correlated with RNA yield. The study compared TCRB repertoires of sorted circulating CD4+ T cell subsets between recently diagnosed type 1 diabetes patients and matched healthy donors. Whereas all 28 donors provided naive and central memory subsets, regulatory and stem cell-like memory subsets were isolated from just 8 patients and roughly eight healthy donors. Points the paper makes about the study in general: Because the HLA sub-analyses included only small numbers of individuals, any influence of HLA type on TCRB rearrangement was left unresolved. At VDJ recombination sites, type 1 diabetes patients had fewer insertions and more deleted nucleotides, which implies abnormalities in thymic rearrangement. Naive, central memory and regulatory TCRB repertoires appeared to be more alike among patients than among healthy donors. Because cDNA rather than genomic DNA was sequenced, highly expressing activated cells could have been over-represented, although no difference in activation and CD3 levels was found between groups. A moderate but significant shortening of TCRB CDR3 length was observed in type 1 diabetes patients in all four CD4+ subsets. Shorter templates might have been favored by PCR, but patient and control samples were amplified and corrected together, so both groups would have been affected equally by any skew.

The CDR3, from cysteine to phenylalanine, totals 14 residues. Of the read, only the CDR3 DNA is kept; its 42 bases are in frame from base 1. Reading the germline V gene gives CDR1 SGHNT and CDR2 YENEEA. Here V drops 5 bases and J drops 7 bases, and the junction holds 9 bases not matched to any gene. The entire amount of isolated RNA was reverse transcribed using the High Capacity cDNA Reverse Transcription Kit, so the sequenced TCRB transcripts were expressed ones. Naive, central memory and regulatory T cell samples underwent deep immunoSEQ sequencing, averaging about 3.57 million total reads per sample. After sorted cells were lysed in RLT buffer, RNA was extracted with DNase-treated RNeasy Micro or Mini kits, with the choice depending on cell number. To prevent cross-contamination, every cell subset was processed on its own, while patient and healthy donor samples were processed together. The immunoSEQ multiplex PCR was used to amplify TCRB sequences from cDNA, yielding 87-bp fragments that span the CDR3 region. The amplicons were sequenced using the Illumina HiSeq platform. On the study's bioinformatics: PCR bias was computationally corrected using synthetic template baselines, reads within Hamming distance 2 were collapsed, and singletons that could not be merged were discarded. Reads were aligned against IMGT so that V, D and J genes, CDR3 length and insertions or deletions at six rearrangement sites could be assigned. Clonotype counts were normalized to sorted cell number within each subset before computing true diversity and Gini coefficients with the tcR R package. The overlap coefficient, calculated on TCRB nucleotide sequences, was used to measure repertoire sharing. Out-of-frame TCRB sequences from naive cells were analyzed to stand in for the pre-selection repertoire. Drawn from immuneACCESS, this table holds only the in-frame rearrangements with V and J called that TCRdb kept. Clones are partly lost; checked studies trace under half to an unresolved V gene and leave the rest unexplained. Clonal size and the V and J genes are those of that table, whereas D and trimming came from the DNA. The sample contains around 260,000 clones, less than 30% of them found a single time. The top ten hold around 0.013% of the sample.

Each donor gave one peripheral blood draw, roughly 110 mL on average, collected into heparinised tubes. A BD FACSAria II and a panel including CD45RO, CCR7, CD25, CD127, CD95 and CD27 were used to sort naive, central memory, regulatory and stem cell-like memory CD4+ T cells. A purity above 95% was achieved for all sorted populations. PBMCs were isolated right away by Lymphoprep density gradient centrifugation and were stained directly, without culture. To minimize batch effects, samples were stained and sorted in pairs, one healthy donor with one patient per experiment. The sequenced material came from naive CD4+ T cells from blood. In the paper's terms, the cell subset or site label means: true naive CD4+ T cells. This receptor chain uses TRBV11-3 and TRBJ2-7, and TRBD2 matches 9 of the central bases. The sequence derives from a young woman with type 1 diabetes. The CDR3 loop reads CASSGSGRLTEQYF. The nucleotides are TGTGCCAGCAGCGGCAGCGGGAGGCTTACGGAGCAGTACTTC.